The rows below give T cell receptor beta chains drawn from one sample of a study of T-cell reconstitution after alpha-beta-depleted transplantation in children. TCRdb re-called the PCR reads through MiXCR, storing one row per CDR3 protein. The sample lists just under 250,000 distinct CDR3 sequences; about 26% were seen once. The material was PBMCs, obtained before TCRalphabeta/CD19-depleted stem cell transplant. These receptors were collected from a girl aged 2 to 9 with Fanconi anemia, due to receive a stem cell transplant. The CDR3 runs from the conserved cysteine through the conserved F or W.

cdr3_aa	cdr3_length	v_call
CASTPGLAGGLETQYF	16	TRBV28
CASSPMSGVAIYEQFF	16	TRBV18
CASSLALGVIYNEQFF	16	TRBV11-2
CASTVLAGDSYEQYF	15	TRBV6-1
CSVEVRANYGYTF	13	TRBV29-1
CASVGGRDSYNEQFF	15	TRBV28
CASSLGGQGGYEQYF	15	TRBV28
CSVSPPRNTEAFF	13	TRBV29-1
CASSLLQDGGQETQYF	16	TRBV5-6
CASSLSPTGTHSTDTQYF	18	TRBV7-3
CAISDQLTKETQYF	14	TRBV10-3
CASSLISAGGSSYEQYF	17	TRBV5-4
CSASRDFNSPLHF	13	TRBV20-1
CASSAGQGGNEQFF	14	TRBV6-1
CASSQRQGPHEQYF	14	TRBV3-1
CSVEDFQAGGYTF	13	TRBV29-1
CASSLRKGGGHNEQFF	16	TRBV7-2
CSVDRQGEQFF	11	TRBV29-1
CSAPPGQEGTDTQYF	15	TRBV20-1
CSARGLTRLYYEQYF	15	TRBV20-1
CASRLDGTESNQPQHF	16	TRBV19
CASSVQGGTDTQYF	14	TRBV28
CAISEETRWSETQYF	15	TRBV10-3
CSAREVPRLSTDTQYF	16	TRBV20-1
CASSRNSASREKLFF	15	TRBV11-2
CAITAGGSGANVLTF	15	TRBV10-3
CASSHYPGLAGLLYEQYF	18	TRBV28
CASSLGVASPFQETQYF	17	TRBV11-2
CSARPGQGLYGYTF	14	TRBV20-1
CSALQPGQEYNEQFF	15	TRBV20-1
CASSLTSSGGAQYF	14	TRBV7-3
CASSLGYTSEQYF	13	TRBV12-3/TRBV12-4
CASSLEGTSSYNEQFF	16	TRBV7-2
CSATRADTQYF	11	TRBV20-1
CASSSLGGEAPSYEQYF	17	TRBV13
CSAPRVYNEQFF	12	TRBV29-1
CSARDRSRGVVHEQFF	16	TRBV20-1
CASSWGGNTEAFF	13	TRBV5-1
CASSQDYATQYF	12	TRBV7-2
CASSKQLTSDHLPRGELFF	19	TRBV12-3/TRBV12-4
CSARDAQRAFTDTQYF	16	TRBV20-1